Each of the 30 T cell receptor beta chains below was sequenced from the same sample in a study of HIV-infected patients and healthy controls. About 550 ng RNA was reverse transcribed with alpha and beta constant-region primers. Separate chain-specific third strand synthesis with multiplexing indices produced the alpha and beta libraries. MiXCR was run by TCRdb on the 5' RACE reads, yielding one entry per CDR3 protein. Of about 9,600 distinct CDR3 sequences in the sample, over 4.5% were seen once. The repertoire came from unfractionated whole blood and reflected all unsorted peripheral T cells. The sample consisted of blood, taken before antiretroviral therapy. The receptors derive from an adult with HIV infection.

The chain employs TRBV5-1 and TRBJ2-5; D gene uncertain. The CDR3 is made up of 11 amino acids. Germline CDR1 and CDR2: SGHRS and YFSETQ. V gave up 5 bases and J gave up 4 bases, with 6 bases separating them. The CDR3 nucleotides read TGCGCCAGCAGGACTGGAGAGACCCAGTACTTC. Its protein is CASRTGETQYF.

V usage is TRBV7-2 and J usage is TRBJ2-2, with 12 bases matching TRBD2. This CDR3 region has 16 residues. Per the germline V gene, CDR1 is SGHTA and CDR2 is FQGNSA. With V trimmed by 4 bases and J by 6 bases, 6 bases remained unmatched. The chain's CDR3 is CASSWSGLAGSGELFF. The CDR3 coding sequence is TGTGCCAGCAGCTGGTCGGGACTAGCGGGCTCCGGGGAGCTGTTTTTT.

Judged by abundance, this clonotype is medium-sized (0.01 to 0.1%). The chain uses TRBV2 and TRBJ2-1; the match to TRBD1 covers 7 bases. The CDR3 is made up of 16 amino acids. V trimming: 4 bases; J trimming: 4 bases; junction bases outside the gene matches: 10. Germline V gene lookup returns CDR1 SNHLY and CDR2 FYNNEI. This CDR3 reads CASSGETGLMYNEQFF. The CDR3 DNA sequence: TGTGCCAGCAGTGGGGAGACAGGGTTAATGTACAATGAGCAGTTCTTC.

This clonotype appeared many times. The V and J genes are TRBV12-3 or TRBV12-4 and TRBJ2-3, with D possibly matching TRBD2 (6 bases). V shed 5 bases and J shed 0 bases, with 24 bases lying between them. The CDR3 is made up of 19 amino acids. The CDR3 reads CASSHYLGGVITSTDTQYF. The DNA for the CDR3 is TGTGCCAGCAGTCATTATTTGGGCGGGGTGATAACTAGCACAGATACGCAGTATTTT.

This clonotype has a count of ten or more. Here the CDR3 reads CASSLRTWQGAYSPLHF. The CDR3 DNA reads as TGCGCCAGCAGCTTGCGAACGTGGCAGGGGGCTTATTCACCCCTCCACTTT. The chain has TRBV5-1 and TRBJ1-6, with 8 bases aligning to TRBD1. V was pared by 1 base and J by 8 bases, with 11 bases of the junction left unmatched. The CDR3 sequence is 17 residues long. From germline, CDR1 is SGHRS and CDR2 YFSETQ.

In its sample, this clonotype was seen many times. This chain connects TRBV12-3 or TRBV12-4 to TRBJ2-5; D may correspond to TRBD1 or TRBD2 (5 bases each). V was trimmed by 8 bases and J by 1 base, leaving 5 bases between them. There are 11 residues in the CDR3. CDR3 sequence: CASGTQETQYF. The CDR3 bases are TGTGCCAGCGGGACCCAAGAGACCCAGTACTTC.

Many counts were recorded for this clonotype. This chain joins TRBV12-3 or TRBV12-4 and TRBJ1-5; D is unclear. This CDR3 is 12 amino acids long. Deletions cut 3 bases from V and 0 bases from J, with 0 bases between. The CDR3 region has the DNA TGTGCCAGCAGTTTTAGCAATCAGCCCCAGCATTTT. The encoded protein is CASSFSNQPQHF.

This clonotype was seen at least ten times. V gene TRBV6-5 combines with J gene TRBJ2-7, with 7 bases lining up with TRBD1. V dropped 6 bases and J dropped 3; count of bases not matched to a gene: 8. CDR3 size: 14 residues. Germline lookup yields CDR1 MNHEY and CDR2 SVGAGI. The DNA of the CDR3 is TGTGCCAGCAGCCCGACAGGGACGGTCTACGAGCAGTACTTC. Translated: CASSPTGTVYEQYF.

This clonotype qualifies as medium-sized. The chain joins TRBV14 to TRBJ2-7; no clear D gene. Per the germline V gene, CDR1 is SGHDN and CDR2 is FVKESK. The CDR3 extends over 12 amino acids. Trimming removed 0 bases at V and 6 bases at J, with 6 bases between. Written as DNA, the CDR3 is TGTGCCAGCAGCCAAGATCTGGCCGAGCAGTACTTC. This sequence encodes CASSQDLAEQYF.

This sequence joins TRBV27 and TRBJ2-1, with a possible D match to TRBD2 (6 bases). This CDR3 has 12 amino acids. V dropped 2 bases and J dropped 10 bases, with 9 bases sitting between them. Germline V gives CDR1 MNHEY, CDR2 SMNVEV (reference sequence). CDR3 in DNA: TGTGCCAGCAGTTTAGCGGGGAACGAGCAGTTCTTC. Translation: CASSLAGNEQFF.

This clonotype was picked up many times. Mismatch with germline at one junction end may stem from a read error. The chain joins TRBV5-4 to TRBJ1-1, with D perhaps TRBD1 (5 bases). The CDR3 has 12 amino acids. Germline V gives CDR1 SGHNT, CDR2 YYREEE (reference sequence). DNA for the CDR3: TGTGCTAGCAACGGGGCAGGGAGTGAAGCTTTCTTT. Its protein is CASNGAGSEAFF.

This clonotype has at least ten counts. The chain employs TRBV5-4 and TRBJ2-1, with D possibly being TRBD2 (6 bases). Trimming removed 0 bases at V and 2 bases at J, with 12 bases between. In germline, CDR1 is SGHNT, CDR2 YYREEE (reference sequence). CDR3 length: 16 amino acids. CDR3 nucleotide sequence: TGTGCCAGCAGCTTGGTCCCAGGAGGGACCTACAATGAGCAGTTCTTC. Protein: CASSLVPGGTYNEQFF.

By frequency in the sample, this clonotype is medium-sized. The J gene is TRBJ2-1, the V gene TRBV19; tentative D call: TRBD1 (6 bases). V was trimmed by 3 bases and J by 2 bases, leaving 14 bases between them. Germline assignment: CDR1 LNHDA and CDR2 SQIVND (reference sequence). The CDR3 runs to 16 residues. CDR3 loop: CASSISAGAPYNEQFF. In nucleotides, the CDR3 is TGTGCCAGTAGTATCTCTGCAGGGGCTCCCTACAATGAGCAGTTCTTC.

At least ten counts were recorded for this clonotype. V and J are TRBV20-1 and TRBJ2-7; D is ambiguous. V shed 0 bases and J shed 1 base, with 13 bases lying between them. There are 15 residues in the CDR3. CDR1 DFQATT and CDR2 SNEGSKA come from the germline V gene (reference sequence). The CDR3 sequence is CSARDFSSTSYEQYF. The CDR3 nucleotides are TGCAGTGCTAGAGATTTCAGCAGCACTTCCTACGAGCAGTACTTC.

This clonotype was recorded at least ten times. V gene TRBV28 combines with J gene TRBJ1-5; no firm D call. The CDR3 has 16 amino acids. Trimming left V 2 bases short and J 5 bases short, with 16 bases between. Per the germline V gene, CDR1 is MDHEN and CDR2 is SYDVKM. The CDR3 nucleotides are TGTGCCAGCAGTTTAGGCGGCTGGGGAGTGGATCAGCCCCAGCATTTT. Amino acids: CASSLGGWGVDQPQHF.

The table lists this clonotype with many counts. V and J are TRBV7-9 and TRBJ2-5, with 9 bases fitting TRBD1. Trimming removed 4 bases from V and 4 bases from J; junction bases left unmatched: 7. The germline V gene has CDR1 SEHNR and CDR2 FQNEAQ (reference sequence). CDR3 length: 15 residues. For the CDR3, the DNA is TGTGCCAGCAGCTCGGGGACAGGGCGGGCAGAGACCCAGTACTTC. It is translated as CASSSGTGRAETQYF.

This clonotype is labeled medium-sized. This chain connects TRBV7-2 to TRBJ2-7; a possible D gene is TRBD1 (5 bases). Germline CDR1 and CDR2: SGHTA and FQGNSA. The CDR3 has 14 amino acids. Trimming removed 5 bases from V and 2 bases from J, with 13 bases in between. This CDR3 reads CASSPQGGPYEQYF. CDR3 in DNA: TGTGCCAGCAGCCCTCAGGGTGGCCCCTACGAGCAGTACTTC.

This clonotype showed up many times. The chain combines TRBV12-3 or TRBV12-4 with TRBJ1-1; 8 positions match TRBD1. The CDR3 consists of 14 residues. V dropped 5 bases and J dropped 6; count of bases not matched to a gene: 8. CDR3 sequence (DNA): TGTGCCAGCAGTCCAGGGGGCAAGATCGCTGAAGCTTTCTTT. It translates to CASSPGGKIAEAFF.

This clonotype is medium-sized by share. The gene calls are TRBV20-1 and TRBJ2-5; D is unclear. The CDR3 loop spans 13 amino acids. Germline V gene lookup returns CDR1 DFQATT and CDR2 SNEGSKA (reference sequence). Trimming cost V 6 bases and J 5 bases, with 16 bases left between them. The CDR3 here is CSANHLGYETQYF. The CDR3 coding sequence is TGCAGTGCCAACCATCTGGGTTACGAGACCCAGTACTTC.

This clonotype showed up many times. The V and J genes are TRBV10-3 and TRBJ2-7, with 12 positions matching TRBD1. V trimming: 7 bases; J trimming: 6 bases; junction bases outside the gene matches: 10. This CDR3 contains 15 residues. The germline gives CDR1 ENHRY, CDR2 SYGVKD. CDR3 DNA sequence: TGTGCCATCACCGGGGGGACAGGGGGCCTTGGCGAGCAGTACTTC. Its protein product is CAITGGTGGLGEQYF.

This clonotype occurred many times. The chain combines TRBV12-3 or TRBV12-4 with TRBJ2-2; D ambiguous. The length of the CDR3 is 17 residues. V shed 2 bases and J shed 6 bases, with 19 bases lying between them. The CDR3 sequence: CASSLIHGVRGSGELFF. The CDR3, as DNA: TGTGCCAGCAGTTTAATTCATGGGGTGAGAGGATCCGGGGAGCTGTTTTTT.

This clonotype was counted at least ten times. The gene calls are TRBV29-1 and TRBJ2-7; D unresolved. The CDR3 extends over 13 amino acids. The germline V gene has CDR1 SQVTM and CDR2 ANQGSEA. V lost 4 bases and J lost 1, with 11 bases in between. The CDR3 nucleotides are TGCAGCGTTGTTTTCGCTGCTTCCTACGAGCAGTACTTC. This sequence encodes CSVVFAASYEQYF.

CDR3 protein: CASSALVGSNQPQHF. In nucleotides, the CDR3 is TGTGCCAGCAGTGCCCTCGTAGGAAGCAATCAGCCCCAGCATTTT. This chain joins TRBV6-1 and TRBJ1-5; D ambiguous. This CDR3 is 15 amino acids long. Trimming took 4 bases from V and 1 from J, leaving 11 bases between them. Germline V gene data show CDR1 as MNHNS and CDR2 as SASEGT.

The J gene is TRBJ2-5, the V gene TRBV7-2; D is unresolved. Deletions cut 3 bases from V and 0 bases from J, with 11 bases between. Germline CDR1 is SGHTA and CDR2 is FQGNSA. CDR3 length equals 15 residues. The CDR3 DNA reads as TGTGCCAGCAGCTTTGTAAAGCGCAACCAAGAGACCCAGTACTTC. Its protein is CASSFVKRNQETQYF.

This clonotype counts as medium-sized. V and J are TRBV28 and TRBJ2-3; D is unresolved. The CDR3 runs 17 residues. Germline V CDR1 and CDR2: MDHEN, SYDVKM. Trimming removed 6 bases at V and 6 bases at J, with 25 bases between. CDR3 sequence reads: CASRSVLRAVEVDTQYF. CDR3 bases: TGTGCCAGCAGGTCAGTGCTACGAGCAGTAGAAGTGGATACGCAGTATTTT.

This clonotype is medium-sized within its sample. This sequence joins TRBV29-1 and TRBJ2-1; a possible D gene is TRBD2 (6 bases). Trimming stripped 2 bases from V and 6 bases from J, with 11 bases between. Germline V lookup: CDR1 SQVTM, CDR2 ANQGSEA. This CDR3 is built from 13 residues. CDR3 in DNA: TGCAGCGTTGAACTAGCGCGGACCAATGAGCAGTTCTTC. Translated: CSVELARTNEQFF.

This clonotype was observed many times. The gene calls are TRBV27 and TRBJ2-7; 7 nucleotides match TRBD2. The V and J ends lost 6 bases and 3 bases, in that order; junction bases with no gene match: 11. This CDR3 spans 15 amino acids. Germline V gene lookup returns CDR1 MNHEY and CDR2 SMNVEV (reference sequence). The CDR3 DNA follows: TGTGCCAGCAGAGCTAGCGGCCGGAGTCTCTACGAGCAGTACTTC. This encodes CASRASGRSLYEQYF.

The chain uses TRBV6-1 and TRBJ1-5; D ambiguous. The germline CDR1 and CDR2 sequences are MNHNS and SASEGT. V lost 1 base and J lost 4, with 11 bases in between. This CDR3 region has 15 residues. The CDR3 sequence: CASSEVPLGNQPQHF. The CDR3 nucleotides read TGTGCCAGCAGTGAAGTTCCGTTGGGGAATCAGCCCCAGCATTTT.

This clonotype was detected ten times or more. The chain combines TRBV12-3 or TRBV12-4 with TRBJ2-2, with no clear D. This CDR3 is built from 15 residues. Trimming pared 1 base from V and 7 bases from J, leaving 13 bases between. The DNA of the CDR3 is TGTGCCAGCAGTTTAGTTGGCGGAGTACTCGGGGAGCTGTTTTTT. Translating gives CASSLVGGVLGELFF.

This clonotype ranks as medium-sized. The chain recombines TRBV4-1 with TRBJ2-3; 9 nucleotides align to TRBD1. The ends lost 3 bases at V and 5 bases at J; junction bases unmatched: 12. CDR1 is MGHRA, CDR2 YSYEKL, per germline. The CDR3 is 17 residues long. CDR3 DNA: TGCGCCAGCAGCCAGGCCGCTGGACAGGGGATCGGAGATACGCAGTATTTT. It encodes CASSQAAGQGIGDTQYF.